This TCR beta chain was identified in a study of blood T cells in healthy people across ages. Notes on the study in general: No conclusive comparison of naive versus antigen-experienced cells was possible with unsorted PBMCs.

Each donor was a healthy Caucasian individual from Russia, aged about 6 to 100. Per sample, extraction of total RNA gave at least 6 micrograms in every case. This clonotype has ten or more counts. Its antigen is not identified. For the second PCR, which ran for about 7 to 11 cycles, a sample-barcoded 5' primer and a J-beta primer mix were used. Using its own MiXCR run on the 5' RACE reads, TCRdb lists one record per CDR3 protein. Of roughly 1,000,000 distinct CDR3 sequences listed, approximately 25% are singletons. Trimming left V 4 bases short and J 2 bases short, with 8 bases between. This CDR3 region has 13 residues. Germline lookup yields CDR1 LNHDA and CDR2 SQIVND (reference sequence). This same sample was also part of a study on T cells of mothers and their children.

This TCR was recovered from a girl aged 2 to 9 in good health. This chain links TRBV19 with TRBJ1-2, with unresolved D. The sample was blood. CDR3 loop: CASSTGPNYGYTF. The DNA of the CDR3 is TGTGCCAGTAGTACCGGGCCGAACTATGGCTACACCTTC.